A selection of T cell receptor beta chains follows, all from one sample in a study of OX40 agonist ivuxolimab in advanced cancers. Measured with immunoSEQ multiplex PCR; TCRdb has only the in-frame clones, and not every one. The top ten hold nearly 0.55% of the sample, which has some 72,000 clones, around 92% seen once. Sequencing used CD4+ or CD8+ T cells sorted from blood, obtained in a trial of the OX40 agonist ivuxolimab. These receptors all stem from an adult with an advanced solid tumor such as melanoma, head and neck, liver or kidney cancer. Each CDR3 is given without its conserved first and last residue.

ASSPGQTNEKLF TRBJ1-4 TRBV5-1
ASSPRRQGANEKLF TRBJ1-4 TRBV18
ASSLVTSRSAKNIQY TRBJ2-4 TRBV5-8
ASSLRLAGGSVTGELF TRBJ2-2 TRBV5-5
AWSVLYTGELF TRBJ2-2 TRBV30
ASSIDSNDGKNIQY TRBJ2-4 TRBV19
ASSARGYTEAF TRBJ1-1 TRBV9
ASSGRRAGASGEQF TRBJ2-1 TRBV9
ASSPSSSYNEQF TRBJ2-1 TRBV6-1
ASSPGSGMNTEAF TRBJ1-1 TRBV18
ASSTGTSGSTGELF TRBJ2-2 TRBV11-2
ASSQQYRVSEAF TRBJ1-1 TRBV4-1
ASSYSSPYNEQF TRBJ2-1 TRBV6-5